Listed here are 28 T cell receptor beta chains from one sample, sequenced in a study of molecular identifiers for immune sequencing clone quantification. TCRdb ran MiXCR on the PCR reads and lists one entry per CDR3 protein. In the table there are under 800,000 distinct CDR3 sequences, over 25% of which are singletons. Sequenced material: naive CD8+ T cells from blood, with Jurkat cell RNA spiked in. Subset denoted: FACS-sorted CD8+CD4-CCR7+CD45RA+ naive T cells. These receptors all come from a human donor in good health. Some libraries in this study had Jurkat cell RNA spiked in.

The genes are TRBV15 and TRBJ1-1; perhaps TRBD1 as D (6 bases). The V gene's germline CDR1 is LNHNV and CDR2 YYDKDF (reference sequence). V was shortened by 2 bases and J by 1 base, with 23 bases between the two germline ends. CDR3 size: 19 residues. The CDR3: CATSRPALDWGQRNTEAFF. CDR3 nucleotide sequence: TGTGCCACCAGCAGACCAGCTTTGGACTGGGGGCAGAGGAACACTGAAGCTTTCTTT. The full variable domain, in which reference TRBV15 and TRBJ1-1 provide the parts outside the CDR3, is DAMVIQNPRYQVTQFGKPVTLSCSQTLNHNVMYWYQQKSSQAPKLLFHYYDKDFNNEADTPDNFQSRRPNTSFCFLDIRSPGLGDTAMYLCATSRPALDWGQRNTEAFFGQGTRLTVV.

The chain carries TRBV6-2 or TRBV6-3 and TRBJ2-2; D possibly uses TRBD1 or TRBD2 (5 bases each). V was pared by 4 bases and J by 4 bases, with 22 bases between. Per germline, CDR1 MNHEY and CDR2 SVGEGT. The CDR3 is made up of 18 amino acids. The CDR3 spells CASSSLRAGTAGTGELFF. Here the CDR3 DNA reads TGTGCCAGCAGTTCACTTCGCGCCGGGACGGCGGGCACCGGGGAGCTGTTTTTT.

This clonotype was seen repeatedly, ten times or more. The genes are TRBV20-1 and TRBJ1-5; TRBD1 agrees at 10 bases. The germline V gene has CDR1 DFQATT and CDR2 SNEGSKA (reference sequence). The CDR3 extends over 17 amino acids. V trimming: 0 bases; J trimming: 7 bases; junction bases outside the gene matches: 12. The DNA of the CDR3 is TGCAGTGCTAGAGACAGTAACCTGGGACAGGGGCGACAGCCCCAGCATTTT. Translating it yields CSARDSNLGQGRQPQHF.

The V call is TRBV28, the J call TRBJ2-7, with TRBD2 matching 8 bases. CDR3 size: 14 residues. The V gene's germline CDR1 is MDHEN and CDR2 SYDVKM. The junction had 4 bases not matched to a gene; V was cut back by 1 base and J by 5 bases. The CDR3 coding sequence is TGTGCCAGCAGTTTATCATCGGGGGGGCACGAGCAGTACTTC. Its translation is CASSLSSGGHEQYF.

On this clonotype: This clone may be a read error of a much larger clone one base away. The CDR3 DNA is TGTGCCAGCAGCTCGCTAGCGGGAGGGCCGGCCGGGCGGTTCTTC. Encoded protein: CASSSLAGGPAGRFF. V is TRBV7-9 and J is TRBJ2-1; 12 positions match TRBD2. The J segment lost 15 bases and the V segment lost 4 bases, leaving 13 bases of the junction unmatched. CDR1 is SEHNR and CDR2 is FQNEAQ in the germline V gene (reference sequence). The CDR3 runs to 15 residues.

A few counts support this clonotype. V gene TRBV29-1 combines with J gene TRBJ2-7; 9 bases align to TRBD1. This CDR3 is built from 13 residues. V lost 6 bases, J lost 5 bases, and 8 bases stayed unmatched. In germline, CDR1 is SQVTM, CDR2 ANQGSEA. CDR3 in amino acids: CSVGQGNGDEQYF. CDR3 DNA: TGCAGCGTGGGACAGGGCAACGGGGACGAGCAGTACTTC.

The rearrangement links TRBV30 to TRBJ2-5; D is unclear. The CDR3 runs to 14 residues. Looked up from germline, CDR1 is GTSNPN and CDR2 is SVGIG (reference sequence). V was shortened by 3 bases and J by 4 bases, with 15 bases between the two germline ends. The CDR3 region is CAWRTIGQLETQYF. CDR3 bases: TGTGCCTGGAGAACGATAGGTCAGCTAGAGACCCAGTACTTC.

This clonotype occurred a few times. This chain links TRBV12-3 or TRBV12-4 with TRBJ2-3; 8 bases are a match to TRBD1. The CDR3 is made up of 16 amino acids. V lost 4 bases and J lost 2; bases outside the gene matches: 8. The chain's CDR3 is CASSWQGAGFTDTQYF. DNA of the CDR3: TGTGCCAGCAGTTGGCAGGGGGCGGGCTTCACAGATACGCAGTATTTT.

The table lists this clonotype with many counts. This rearrangement joins TRBV4-3 to TRBJ2-6, with 11 bases lining up with TRBD1. The CDR3 spans 19 residues. CDR1 and CDR2 (germline): LGHNA, YSLEER. The J segment lost 3 bases and the V segment lost 1 base, leaving 8 bases of the junction unmatched. CDR3 coding DNA: TGCGCCAGCAGCCAAGCCGGAGGGACAGGGGGATATGGGGCCAACGTCCTGACTTTC. Protein product: CASSQAGGTGGYGANVLTF.

J is TRBJ2-1 and V is TRBV19, with unresolved D. Germline V lookup: CDR1 LNHDA, CDR2 SQIVND (reference sequence). V was shortened by 4 bases and J by 2 bases, with 6 bases between the two germline ends. This CDR3 contains 13 residues. The chain's CDR3 is CASSTAAYNEQFF. DNA of the CDR3: TGTGCCAGTAGTACTGCCGCCTACAATGAGCAGTTCTTC.

About this clonotype: Just one base apart from a much larger clone, this may be a read error. This rearrangement joins TRBV4-1 to TRBJ2-5; TRBD2 matches 10 bases. J was trimmed by 1 base and V by 8 bases; bases with no gene match: 10. The CDR3 extends over 16 amino acids. Germline V gene lookup returns CDR1 MGHRA and CDR2 YSYEKL. The CDR3 nucleotides read TGCGCCAGCGGCCTATCAGCGGGGGGGGTCCAAGAGACCCAGTACTTC. It is translated as CASGLSAGGVQETQYF.

The chain joins TRBV18 to TRBJ1-4; TRBD1 aligns across 9 bases. The CDR3 has 17 amino acids. J lost 0 bases, V lost 6 bases, and 8 bases had no gene match. Germline values: CDR1 KGHSH, CDR2 LQKENI. CDR3 coding DNA: TGTGCCAGCTCCGAAGACAGGGGGGTAACAACTAATGAAAAACTGTTTTTT. Its protein is CASSEDRGVTTNEKLFF.

This clonotype was counted ten times or more. The chain couples TRBV7-6 to TRBJ2-3; no reliable D call. From germline, CDR1 is SGHVS and CDR2 FNYEAQ. The V gene lost 1 base and the J gene lost 4 bases, with 15 bases spanning the gap. CDR3 length: 16 amino acids. CDR3 nucleotide sequence: TGTGCCAGCAGCTTAGTATCTGGGTTTCTAGCAGATACGCAGTATTTT. Its protein is CASSLVSGFLADTQYF. The whole variable domain, filled in from reference TRBV7-6 and TRBJ2-3, reads GAGVSQSPRYKVTKRGQDVALRCDPISGHVSLYWYRQALGQGPEFLTYFNYEAQQDKSGLPNDRFSAERPEGSISTLTIQRTEQRDSAMYRCASSLVSGFLADTQYFGPGTRLTVL.

At least ten counts were recorded for this clonotype. This chain joins TRBV20-1 and TRBJ2-7, with D tentatively TRBD1 (6 bases). CDR1 and CDR2 (germline): DFQATT, SNEGSKA (reference sequence). Trimming took 2 bases from V and 2 from J, leaving 16 bases between them. The CDR3 runs to 15 residues. The CDR3 DNA sequence: TGCAGTGCTAGATCCCCTATGGGGGCCCCCTACGAGCAGTACTTC. This translates into CSARSPMGAPYEQYF.

This clonotype was counted only a few times. V is TRBV20-1 and J is TRBJ2-7; D is unresolved. CDR1 DFQATT and CDR2 SNEGSKA come from the germline V gene (reference sequence). Trimming took off 5 bases at V and 3 bases at J, with 20 bases between the two ends. This CDR3 comprises 15 residues. The CDR3 nucleotides read TGCAGTGCTCCGTCGGTGGCAGGCGCTATCTACGAGCAGTACTTC. Translation: CSAPSVAGAIYEQYF.

Worth noting for this clonotype: This clone may be a read error of a much larger clone one base away. The chain is built from TRBV7-9 and TRBJ2-3; 8 bases fit TRBD1. CDR3 length: 16 residues. Germline loops: CDR1 SEHNR, CDR2 FQNEAQ (reference sequence). The junction had 8 bases not matched to a gene; V was cut back by 5 bases and J by 1 base. The CDR3: CASSDRGRHRTDTQYF. CDR3 DNA sequence: TGTGCCAGCAGCGACAGGGGCCGCCACCGCACAGATACGCAGTATTTT.

The chain combines TRBV2 with TRBJ2-7; no reliable D call. Germline-derived CDR1 and CDR2 are SNHLY and FYNNEI. The germline V and J ends were trimmed by 6 bases and 5 bases, with 17 bases remaining between them. The CDR3 sequence is 14 residues long. CDR3 nucleotides: TGTGCCAGCAGAAACCCCCGGTTGAGCAACGAGCAGTACTTC. Translation gives CASRNPRLSNEQYF.

The V call is TRBV5-6, the J call TRBJ1-2; 7 bases map to TRBD1. CDR1 and CDR2 (germline): SGHDT, YYEEEE. This CDR3 contains 15 residues. V lost 4 bases, J lost 5 bases, and 11 bases stayed unmatched. CDR3 region: CASSIEGQSRYGYTF. The CDR3 bases are TGTGCCAGCAGCATAGAGGGACAGTCTAGATATGGCTACACCTTC.

In this sample, this clonotype turned up a few times. This chain joins TRBV20-1 and TRBJ1-2; TRBD1 is a possible D gene (6 bases). V lost 4 bases, J lost 5 bases, and 35 bases lay in between. This CDR3 region has 20 residues. Germline-derived CDR1 and CDR2 are DFQATT and SNEGSKA (reference sequence). The CDR3 DNA reads TGCAGTGCTACAGAGGACAGCCTGATGGGGAATACTTGGCGCTCATATGGCTACACCTTC. Its protein product is CSATEDSLMGNTWRSYGYTF.

The J gene is TRBJ2-5, the V gene TRBV5-3; a possible D gene is TRBD1 (5 bases). TRBV5-3 is labeled an ORF, and its function is uncertain. The CDR3 length is 16 residues. Trimming pared 4 bases from V and 6 bases from J, leaving 22 bases between. CDR3 protein: CARSRTSSAPGKTQYF. The CDR3 nucleotides are TGTGCCAGAAGCAGGACAAGTTCAGCCCCAGGGAAGACCCAGTACTTC.

On this clonotype: At one end, the junction sequence differs from germline, possibly due to a read error. This chain joins TRBV9 and TRBJ2-2, with 10 nucleotides matching TRBD2. The CDR3 length is 16 residues. Germline values: CDR1 SGDLS, CDR2 YYNGEE. The CDR3 coding sequence is TGTGCCAGCAGCGTAGGGGCTAGCGGGAGTACCGGGGAGCTGCTCTTT. Amino acids: CASSVGASGSTGELLF.

A few counts support this clonotype. The genes are TRBV4-1 and TRBJ1-5; no clear D. The CDR3 loop spans 16 amino acids. V dropped 0 bases and J dropped 7 bases, with 16 bases sitting between them. The germline gives CDR1 MGHRA, CDR2 YSYEKL. CDR3 loop: CASSQDPLGGGQPQHF. The CDR3 DNA follows: TGCGCCAGCAGCCAAGATCCCCTAGGCGGAGGGCAGCCCCAGCATTTT.

Ten or more counts support this clonotype. CDR3 sequence reads: CASSQDQPQHF. The CDR3 DNA reads as TGCGCCAGCAGCCAAGATCAGCCCCAGCATTTT. This chain uses TRBV4-3 with TRBJ1-5; D unresolved. The length of the CDR3 is 11 residues. The V end lost 0 bases, the J end lost 6 bases, and 0 bases lay between the germline ends. CDR1 is LGHNA, CDR2 YSLEER, per germline.

This clonotype came up many times. The chain is built from TRBV28 and TRBJ2-3; no definite D call. The length of the CDR3 is 13 residues. Trimming pared 1 base from V and 5 bases from J, leaving 7 bases between. CDR1 and CDR2 (germline): MDHEN, SYDVKM. CDR3 coding DNA: TGTGCCAGCAGTTTATTCCGAGAAGATACGCAGTATTTT. Residues: CASSLFREDTQYF.

A remark on this clonotype: This could be a read error, since a much larger clone is one nucleotide away. The chain carries TRBV7-9 and TRBJ2-2; possible D gene TRBD2, 5 bases. Trimming cost V 5 bases and J 8 bases, with 18 bases left between them. In germline, CDR1 is SEHNR, CDR2 FQNEAQ (reference sequence). The CDR3 is made up of 15 amino acids. The CDR3: CASSRPGLSWGELFF. CDR3 nucleotide sequence: TGTGCCAGCAGCCGCCCCGGACTTTCTTGGGGGGAGCTGTTTTTT.

The J gene is TRBJ2-2, the V gene TRBV20-1; D is uncertain. Germline V gives CDR1 DFQATT, CDR2 SNEGSKA (reference sequence). This CDR3 contains 14 residues. V was trimmed by 0 bases and J by 1 base, leaving 6 bases between them. CDR3 sequence reads: CSAREFKNTGELFF. The CDR3 coding sequence is TGCAGTGCTAGAGAGTTCAAGAACACCGGGGAGCTGTTTTTT.

As to this clonotype: One base away lies a much larger clone, so this may be a sequencing read error. This chain links TRBV2 with TRBJ2-5, with a tentative D call TRBD2 (5 bases). CDR1 is SNHLY, CDR2 FYNNEI, per germline. This CDR3 contains 13 residues. The CDR3 is CASIRRVQETRYF. In nucleotides, the CDR3 is TGTGCCAGCATCAGGCGGGTGCAAGAGACCCGGTACTTC.

Of note for this clonotype: This may be a read error, as it is one base from a much larger clone. The gene calls are TRBV7-2 and TRBJ2-5, with D hard to call. Trimming removed 5 bases from V and 7 bases from J, with 20 bases in between. CDR1 is SGHTA and CDR2 is FQGNSA in the germline V gene. The length of the CDR3 is 15 residues. CDR3 loop: CASSPLIGPKGTQYF. The CDR3 DNA follows: TGTGCCAGCAGCCCCCTGATCGGGCCCAAGGGGACCCAGTACTTC.